Sequencing of this T cell receptor beta chain was carried out in a study of OX40 agonist ivuxolimab in advanced cancers. Notes on this clone: Its target is unknown.

Assay: immunoSEQ multiplex PCR; the TCRdb copy retains only in-frame clones and omits some. The sample holds under 150,000 clones, approximately 94% seen once. Autoimmune disease history or systemic immunosuppression excluded patients. Study-level points and caveats: The work left the antigen specificity of expanded peripheral T cells undetermined.

Source: CD4+ or CD8+ T cells sorted from blood, taken in a trial of the OX40 agonist ivuxolimab. This TCR came from an adult with an advanced solid tumor such as melanoma, head and neck, liver or kidney cancer.

In DNA form, the CDR3 reads TGCGCCAGCAGCCAGCAACAGTTCTACGAGCAGTACTTC. It translates to CASSQQQFYEQYF. The chain is built from TRBV4-3 and TRBJ2-7; D uncertain. V was trimmed by 3 bases and J by 3 bases, leaving 9 bases between them. The V gene's germline CDR1 is LGHNA and CDR2 YSLEER. The CDR3 spans 13 residues.